This is a list of T cell receptor beta chains from one sample in a study of blood T cell repertoires in COVID-19. Here immunoSEQ multiplex PCR was the method, and the copy in TCRdb shows in-frame clones only, minus some. Seen here are fewer than 500,000 clones, 70% to 90% observed once, and the top ten hold roughly 1.8%. Sequences were obtained from PBMCs or T cells enriched from blood (not recorded which). These receptors originate from a woman aged 18-29 years with acute COVID-19. CDR3s leave out the opening cysteine and the closing phenylalanine or tryptophan.

V	J	CDR3
TRBV7-9	TRBJ2-1	ASTLFFSNEQF
TRBV29-1	TRBJ2-3	SVVGTWGAGDGTDTQY
TRBV7-2	TRBJ1-1	ASSWAGGENTEAF
TRBV7-6	TRBJ2-3	ASSLAPSGGGDTQY
TRBV4-3	TRBJ1-4	ASSQGTGENEKLF
TRBV5-1	TRBJ2-2	ASSGTGTQSATGELF
TRBV25-1	TRBJ1-2	ASSERSNYGYT
TRBV10-1	TRBJ2-1	ASSKYDRGIGDEQF
TRBV2	TRBJ2-7	ASSDGYEQY
TRBV3-1/TRBV3-2	TRBJ2-7	ASQNEGLEQY
TRBV19	TRBJ1-2	ASSVGTGSYGYT
TRBV11-2	TRBJ1-2	ASSLAPFQGAYGYT
TRBV5-1	TRBJ2-5	ASSLLRDRYQETQY
TRBV6-2/TRBV6-3	TRBJ2-7	ASSPWTVPREPYEQY
TRBV7-8	TRBJ1-3	ASSSGFTASPGNTIY
TRBV3-1/TRBV3-2	TRBJ2-7	ASSQAVTGVWGSYEQY
TRBV7-2	TRBJ2-7	ASSLGLARNEQY
TRBV5-8	TRBJ1-1	ASSLTGNTEAF
TRBV7-8	TRBJ2-1	ASSPVRLAGPYNEQF
TRBV11-2	TRBJ1-3	ASSSYRRTGSRSGNTIY
TRBV10-2	TRBJ2-7	ASSRDRSSYEQY
TRBV5-4	TRBJ2-5	ASSLVSSGETQY
TRBV6-5	TRBJ1-2	ASSYFISGTEGGYT
TRBV24-1	TRBJ2-7	ATSPAGTSSYEQY
TRBV28	TRBJ2-2	ASSLASGIGELF
TRBV3-1/TRBV3-2	TRBJ2-5	ASSPWGGGGETQY
TRBV7-9	TRBJ2-6	ASSLMGPGANVLT
TRBV9	TRBJ1-2	ASSVYETGVGYT
TRBV28	TRBJ1-3	ASTSRGGGNTIY
TRBV11-2	TRBJ2-7	ASSLPLSGQLPYEQY
TRBV7-2	TRBJ2-3	ASSLMGGGTDTQY
TRBV19	TRBJ1-1	ASSFRWDTEAF
TRBV30	TRBJ1-6	AWRYRDRDNSPLH
TRBV5-5	TRBJ1-1	ASSLAQGMTEAF
TRBV5-5	TRBJ2-7	ASSLRSGGLKSYEQY